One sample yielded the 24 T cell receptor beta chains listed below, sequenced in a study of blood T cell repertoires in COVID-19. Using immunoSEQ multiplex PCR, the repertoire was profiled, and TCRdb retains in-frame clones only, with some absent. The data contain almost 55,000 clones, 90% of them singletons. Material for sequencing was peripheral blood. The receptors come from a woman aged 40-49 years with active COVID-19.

CDR3 sequence (DNA): TGTGCCAGCAGGAGACATGAGAACACTGAAGCTTTCTTT. Protein product: CASRRHENTEAFF. The chain uses TRBV13 and TRBJ1-1; D unclear. The germline V and J ends were trimmed by 6 bases and 1 base, with 9 bases remaining between them. This CDR3 has 13 residues. The V gene's germline CDR1 is PRHDT and CDR2 FYEKMQ (reference sequence).

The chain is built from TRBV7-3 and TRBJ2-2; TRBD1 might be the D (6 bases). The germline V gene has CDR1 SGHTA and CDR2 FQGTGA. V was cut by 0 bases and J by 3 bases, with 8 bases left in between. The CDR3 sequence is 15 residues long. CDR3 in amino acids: CASSLTRGYTGELFF. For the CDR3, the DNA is TGTGCCAGCAGCTTAACCAGGGGCTACACCGGGGAGCTGTTTTTT.

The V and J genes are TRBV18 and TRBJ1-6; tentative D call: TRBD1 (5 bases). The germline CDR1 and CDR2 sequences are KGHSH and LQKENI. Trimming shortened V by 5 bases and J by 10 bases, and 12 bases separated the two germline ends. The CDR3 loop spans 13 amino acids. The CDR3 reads CASSTGPKSPLHF. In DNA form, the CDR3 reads TGTGCCAGCTCAACAGGTCCTAAGTCACCCCTCCACTTT. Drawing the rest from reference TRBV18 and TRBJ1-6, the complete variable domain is NAGVMQNPRHLVRRRGQEARLRCSPMKGHSHVYWYRQLPEEGLKFMVYLQKENIIDESGMPKERFSAEFPKEGPSILRIQQVVRGDSAAYFCASSTGPKSPLHFGNGTRLTVT.

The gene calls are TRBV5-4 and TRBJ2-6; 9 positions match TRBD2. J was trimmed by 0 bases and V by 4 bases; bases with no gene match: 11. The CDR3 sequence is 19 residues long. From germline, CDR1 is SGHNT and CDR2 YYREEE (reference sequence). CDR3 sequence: CASSPPGRGGSSGANVLTF. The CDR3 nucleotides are TGTGCCAGCAGCCCCCCGGGGCGGGGGGGCAGCTCTGGGGCCAACGTCCTGACTTTC.

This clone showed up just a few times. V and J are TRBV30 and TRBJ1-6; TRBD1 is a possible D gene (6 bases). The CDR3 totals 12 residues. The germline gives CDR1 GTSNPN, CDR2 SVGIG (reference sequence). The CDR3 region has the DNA TGTGCTTCACACAGGGAGAATTCACCCCTCCACTTT. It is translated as CASHRENSPLHF.

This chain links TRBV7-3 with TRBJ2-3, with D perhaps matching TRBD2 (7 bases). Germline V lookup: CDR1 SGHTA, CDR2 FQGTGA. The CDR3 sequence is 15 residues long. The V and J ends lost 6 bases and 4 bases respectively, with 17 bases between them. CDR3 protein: CASSTLGGAADTQYF. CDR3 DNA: TGTGCCAGCAGTACTCTGGGGGGGGCCGCAGATACGCAGTATTTT.

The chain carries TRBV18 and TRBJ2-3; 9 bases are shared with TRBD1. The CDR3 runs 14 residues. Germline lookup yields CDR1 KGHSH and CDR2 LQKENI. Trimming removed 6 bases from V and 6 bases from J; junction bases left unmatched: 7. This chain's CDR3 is CASSGTGTVDTQYF. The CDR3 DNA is TGTGCCAGCTCCGGGACAGGGACGGTGGATACGCAGTATTTT.

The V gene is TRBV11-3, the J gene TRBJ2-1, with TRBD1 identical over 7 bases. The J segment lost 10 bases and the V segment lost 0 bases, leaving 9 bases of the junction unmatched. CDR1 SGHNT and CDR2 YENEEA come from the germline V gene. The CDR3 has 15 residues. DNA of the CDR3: TGTGCCAGCAGCTTAGAGGCCGGGACAGCCTGGGAGCAGTTCTTC. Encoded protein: CASSLEAGTAWEQFF.

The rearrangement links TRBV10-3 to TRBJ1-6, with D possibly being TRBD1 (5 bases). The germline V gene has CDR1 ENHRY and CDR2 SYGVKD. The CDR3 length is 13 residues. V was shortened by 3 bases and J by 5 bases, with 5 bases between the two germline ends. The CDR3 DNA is TGTGCCATCAGTGACAGGGATAATTCACCCCTCCACTTT. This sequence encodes CAISDRDNSPLHF.

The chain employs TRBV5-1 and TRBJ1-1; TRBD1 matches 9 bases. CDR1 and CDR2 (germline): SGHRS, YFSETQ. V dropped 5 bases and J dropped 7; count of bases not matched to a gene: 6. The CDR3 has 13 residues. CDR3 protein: CASREQGAGEAFF. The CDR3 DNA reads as TGCGCCAGCAGAGAACAGGGGGCAGGTGAAGCTTTCTTT.

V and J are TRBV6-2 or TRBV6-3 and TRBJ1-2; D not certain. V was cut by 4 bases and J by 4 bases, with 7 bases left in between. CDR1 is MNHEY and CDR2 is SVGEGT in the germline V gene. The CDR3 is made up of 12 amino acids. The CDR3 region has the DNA TGTGCCAGCAGTTCCGGGAGCTATGGCTACACCTTC. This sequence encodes CASSSGSYGYTF.

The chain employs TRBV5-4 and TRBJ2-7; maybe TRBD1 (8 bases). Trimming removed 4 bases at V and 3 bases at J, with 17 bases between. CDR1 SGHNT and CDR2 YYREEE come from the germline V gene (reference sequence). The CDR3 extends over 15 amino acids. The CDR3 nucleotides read TGTGCCAGCAGCCCGGGGGGACAGGCCTACTACGAGCAGTACTTC. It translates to CASSPGGQAYYEQYF.

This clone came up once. The CDR3 here is CASSPGQGEDTEAFF. In nucleotides, the CDR3 is TGTGCCAGCAGCCCGGGACAGGGAGAGGACACTGAAGCTTTCTTT. V is TRBV7-9 and J is TRBJ1-1, with 9 bases lining up with TRBD1. The trim removed 5 bases at V and 3 bases at J, leaving 7 bases unmatched. CDR1 is SEHNR and CDR2 is FQNEAQ in the germline V gene (reference sequence). CDR3 length: 15 residues.

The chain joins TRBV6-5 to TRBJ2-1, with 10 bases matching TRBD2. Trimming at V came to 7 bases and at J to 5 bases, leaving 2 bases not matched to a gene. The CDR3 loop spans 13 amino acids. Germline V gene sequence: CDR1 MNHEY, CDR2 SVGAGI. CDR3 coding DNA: TGTGCCAGCACAGGACTAGCGGACAATGAGCAGTTCTTC. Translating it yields CASTGLADNEQFF.

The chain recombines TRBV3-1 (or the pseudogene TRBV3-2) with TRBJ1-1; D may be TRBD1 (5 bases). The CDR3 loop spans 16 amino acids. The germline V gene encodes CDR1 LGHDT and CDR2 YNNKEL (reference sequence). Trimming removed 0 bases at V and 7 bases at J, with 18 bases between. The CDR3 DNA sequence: TGTGCCAGCAGCCAAGAACGCGGTACGGTTCAGGGTGAAGCTTTCTTT. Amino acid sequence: CASSQERGTVQGEAFF.

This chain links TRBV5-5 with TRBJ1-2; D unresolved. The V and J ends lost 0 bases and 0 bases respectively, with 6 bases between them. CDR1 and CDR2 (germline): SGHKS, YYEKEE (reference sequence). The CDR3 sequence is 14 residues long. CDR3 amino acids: CASSLDRSNYGYTF. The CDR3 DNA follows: TGTGCCAGCAGCTTGGACAGATCTAACTATGGCTACACCTTC.

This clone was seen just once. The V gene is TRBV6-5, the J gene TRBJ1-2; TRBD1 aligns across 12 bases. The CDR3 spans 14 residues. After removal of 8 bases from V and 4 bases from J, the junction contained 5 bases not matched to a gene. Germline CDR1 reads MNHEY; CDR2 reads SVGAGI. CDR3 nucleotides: TGTGCCAGCCGGGGACAGGGGGCTCTCTATGGCTACACCTTC. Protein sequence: CASRGQGALYGYTF.

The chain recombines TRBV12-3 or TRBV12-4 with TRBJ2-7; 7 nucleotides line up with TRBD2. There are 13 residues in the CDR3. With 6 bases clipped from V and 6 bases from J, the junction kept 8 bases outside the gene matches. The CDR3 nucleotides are TGTGCCAGCAGAAGCTGGGGGGGGTCCGAGCAGTACTTC. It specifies CASRSWGGSEQYF.

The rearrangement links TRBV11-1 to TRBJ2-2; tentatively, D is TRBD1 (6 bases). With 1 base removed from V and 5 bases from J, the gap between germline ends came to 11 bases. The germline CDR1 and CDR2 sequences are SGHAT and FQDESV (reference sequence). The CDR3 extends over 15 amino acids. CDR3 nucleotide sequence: TGTGCCAGCAGCTTAGTTCGTCAGGGGACCGGGGAGCTGTTTTTT. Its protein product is CASSLVRQGTGELFF.

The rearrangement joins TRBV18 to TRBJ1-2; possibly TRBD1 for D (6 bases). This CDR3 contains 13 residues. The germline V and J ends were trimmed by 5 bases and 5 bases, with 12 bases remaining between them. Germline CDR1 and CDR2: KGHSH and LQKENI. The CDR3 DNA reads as TGTGCCAGCTCATCAGGACAGAGTTATGGCTACACCTTC. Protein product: CASSSGQSYGYTF.

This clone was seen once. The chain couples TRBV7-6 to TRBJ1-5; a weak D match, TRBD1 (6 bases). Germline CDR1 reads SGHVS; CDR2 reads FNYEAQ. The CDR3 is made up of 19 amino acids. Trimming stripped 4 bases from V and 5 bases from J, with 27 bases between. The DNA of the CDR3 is TGTGCCAGCAGCTCTTGGGCCCACTCAGGGGATGAGGTCCATCAGCCCCAGCATTTT. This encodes CASSSWAHSGDEVHQPQHF.

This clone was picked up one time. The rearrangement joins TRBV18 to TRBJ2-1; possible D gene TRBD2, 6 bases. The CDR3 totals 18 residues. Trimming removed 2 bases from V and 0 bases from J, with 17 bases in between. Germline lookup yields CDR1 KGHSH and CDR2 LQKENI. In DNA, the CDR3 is TGTGCCAGCTCACCAAGGGACTCCCCACCGGGCTCCTACAATGAGCAGTTCTTC. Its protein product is CASSPRDSPPGSYNEQFF.

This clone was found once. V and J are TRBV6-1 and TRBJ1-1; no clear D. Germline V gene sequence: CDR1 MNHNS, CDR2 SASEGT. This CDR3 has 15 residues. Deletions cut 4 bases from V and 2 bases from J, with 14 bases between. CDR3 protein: CASSAAWTGNTEAFF. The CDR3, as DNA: TGTGCCAGCAGTGCAGCCTGGACGGGAAACACTGAAGCTTTCTTT.

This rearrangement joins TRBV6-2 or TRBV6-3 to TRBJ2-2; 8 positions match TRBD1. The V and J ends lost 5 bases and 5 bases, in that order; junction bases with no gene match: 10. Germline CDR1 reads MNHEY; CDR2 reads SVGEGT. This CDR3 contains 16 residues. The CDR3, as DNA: TGTGCCAGCAGTCAGGACAGGGCTTTGAGGACCGGGGAGCTGTTTTTT. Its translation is CASSQDRALRTGELFF.